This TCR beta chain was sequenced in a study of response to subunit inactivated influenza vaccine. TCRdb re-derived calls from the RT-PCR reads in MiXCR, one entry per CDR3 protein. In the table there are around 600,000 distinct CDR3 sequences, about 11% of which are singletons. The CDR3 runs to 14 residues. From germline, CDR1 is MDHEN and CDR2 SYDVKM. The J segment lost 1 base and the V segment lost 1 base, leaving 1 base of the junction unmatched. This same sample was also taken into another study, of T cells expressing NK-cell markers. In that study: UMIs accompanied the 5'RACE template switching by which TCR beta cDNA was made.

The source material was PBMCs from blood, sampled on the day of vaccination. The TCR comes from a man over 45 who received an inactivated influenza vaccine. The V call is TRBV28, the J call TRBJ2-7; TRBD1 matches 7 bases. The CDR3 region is CASSLLTGSYEQYF. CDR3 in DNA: TGTGCCAGCAGTTTATTGACAGGGTCCTACGAGCAGTACTTC.